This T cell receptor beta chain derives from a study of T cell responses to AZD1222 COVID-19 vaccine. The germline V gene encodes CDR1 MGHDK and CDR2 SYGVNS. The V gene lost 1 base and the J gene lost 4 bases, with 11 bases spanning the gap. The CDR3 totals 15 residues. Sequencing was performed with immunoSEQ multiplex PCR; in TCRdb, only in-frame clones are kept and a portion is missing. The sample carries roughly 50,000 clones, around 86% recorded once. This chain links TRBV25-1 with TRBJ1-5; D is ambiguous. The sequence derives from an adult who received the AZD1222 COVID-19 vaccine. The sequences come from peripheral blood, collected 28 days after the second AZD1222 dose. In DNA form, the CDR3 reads TGTGCCAGCAGTGAATTTGGCGACGGAAATCAGCCCCAGCATTTT. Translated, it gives CASSEFGDGNQPQHF.